This T cell receptor (beta chain) was identified in a study of T cells in Graves' hyperthyroidism and ophthalmopathy. The CDR3 regions of TCR beta were amplified from RNA transcripts. The HTBI primer set served for first-round RT-PCR of the TCR CDR3. TCRdb analysed the multiplex PCR reads with MiXCR anew, one entry per CDR3 protein. The table lists roughly 300,000 distinct CDR3 sequences, approximately 22% of them singletons, with around half in the top ten. This clonotype came up many times. Over 18 months, lack of ophthalmopathy progression marked Graves' hyperthyroidism as stable. V was pared by 2 bases and J by 4 bases, with 11 bases between. Per germline, CDR1 MGHDK and CDR2 SYGVNS. This CDR3 has 14 residues.

This chain connects TRBV25-1 to TRBJ2-5; possibly TRBD2 for D (6 bases). The specimen was blood. This sequence was found in a woman in her forties or fifties with Graves' hyperthyroidism. As DNA, the CDR3 is TGTGCCAGCAGTGAAAAGCAGCGGGCAGAGACCCAGTACTTC. Protein sequence: CASSEKQRAETQYF.